The following is a T cell receptor (beta chain) sequence with its context. Antigen specificity is unknown. The data derive from a study of T cell responses to AZD1222 COVID-19 vaccine. Findings and limits, study-wide: White British ancestry dominated among donors, who included more females, and clonal diversity was possibly underestimated.

Per the germline V gene, CDR1 is MNHEY and CDR2 is SVGAGI. The CDR3 sequence is 15 residues long. Trimming pared 6 bases from V and 1 base from J, leaving 13 bases between. Measured with immunoSEQ multiplex PCR; TCRdb has only the in-frame clones, and not every one. The repertoire has 95,000 to 110,000 clones, roughly 87% of them found once; the top ten carry approximately 4.5%. The source of this sequence is an adult in good health. J is TRBJ1-5 and V is TRBV6-5; no clear D. The sequencing used peripheral blood, collected on day 0 of AZD1222 vaccination. Written as DNA, the CDR3 is TGTGCCAGCAGCCGCCAGGTGAGCAGCAATCAGCCCCAGCATTTT. Amino acids: CASSRQVSSNQPQHF.